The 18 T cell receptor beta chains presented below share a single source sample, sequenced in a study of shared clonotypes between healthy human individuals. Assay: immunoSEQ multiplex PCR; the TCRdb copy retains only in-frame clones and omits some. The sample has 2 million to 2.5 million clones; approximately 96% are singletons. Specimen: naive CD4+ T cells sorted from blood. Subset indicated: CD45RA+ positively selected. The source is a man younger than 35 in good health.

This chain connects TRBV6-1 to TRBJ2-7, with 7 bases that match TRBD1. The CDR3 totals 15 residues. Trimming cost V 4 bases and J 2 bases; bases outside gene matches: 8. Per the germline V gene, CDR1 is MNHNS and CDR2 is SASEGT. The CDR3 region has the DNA TGTGCCAGCAGTGCGGTGGCAGGGGGACCCTACGAGCAGTACTTC. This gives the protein CASSAVAGGPYEQYF.

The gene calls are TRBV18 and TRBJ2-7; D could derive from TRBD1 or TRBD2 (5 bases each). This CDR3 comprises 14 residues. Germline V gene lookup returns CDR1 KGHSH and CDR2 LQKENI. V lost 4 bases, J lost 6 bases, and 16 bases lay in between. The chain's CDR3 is CASSQGTKLLEQYF. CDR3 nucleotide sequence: TGTGCCAGCTCACAAGGGACCAAACTGCTCGAGCAGTACTTC.

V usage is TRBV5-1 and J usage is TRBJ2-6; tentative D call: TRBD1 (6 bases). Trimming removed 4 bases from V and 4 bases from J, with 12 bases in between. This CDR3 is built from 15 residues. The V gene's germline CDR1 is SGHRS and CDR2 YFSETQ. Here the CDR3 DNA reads TGCGCCAGCAGCATTGCAGGGGCGGGGGCCAACGTCCTGACTTTC. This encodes CASSIAGAGANVLTF.

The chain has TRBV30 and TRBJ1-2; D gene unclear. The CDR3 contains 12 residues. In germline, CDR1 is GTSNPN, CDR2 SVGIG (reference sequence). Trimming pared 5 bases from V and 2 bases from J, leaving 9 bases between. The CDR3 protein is CAWDRGNYGYTF. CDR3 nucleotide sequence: TGTGCCTGGGACCGGGGAAACTATGGCTACACCTTC.

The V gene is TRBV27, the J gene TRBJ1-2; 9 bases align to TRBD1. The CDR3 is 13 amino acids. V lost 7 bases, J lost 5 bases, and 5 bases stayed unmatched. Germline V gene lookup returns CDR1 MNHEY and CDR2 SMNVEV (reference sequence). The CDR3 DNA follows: TGTGCCAGCAAGCTGACAGGGGGTTATGGCTACACCTTC. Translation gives CASKLTGGYGYTF.

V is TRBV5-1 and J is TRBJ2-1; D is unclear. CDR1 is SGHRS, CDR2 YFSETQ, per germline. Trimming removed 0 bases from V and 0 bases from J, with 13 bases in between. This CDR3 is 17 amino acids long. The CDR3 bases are TGCGCCAGCAGCTTGGGTAGTCGCCCAAGCTCCTACAATGAGCAGTTCTTC. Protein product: CASSLGSRPSSYNEQFF.

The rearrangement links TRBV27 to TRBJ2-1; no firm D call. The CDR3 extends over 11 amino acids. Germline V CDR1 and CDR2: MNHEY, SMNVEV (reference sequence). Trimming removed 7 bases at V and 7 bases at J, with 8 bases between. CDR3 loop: CASKGWNEQFF. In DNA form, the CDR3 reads TGTGCCAGCAAAGGTTGGAATGAGCAGTTCTTC.

CDR3 protein: CASSLPGVGTNEKLFF. CDR3 DNA sequence: TGTGCCAGCAGCTTGCCAGGGGTCGGAACTAATGAAAAACTGTTTTTT. The chain combines TRBV5-4 with TRBJ1-4; a possible D gene is TRBD1 (6 bases). Trimming stripped 1 base from V and 1 base from J, with 11 bases between. The CDR3 totals 16 residues. CDR1 SGHNT and CDR2 YYREEE come from the germline V gene (reference sequence).

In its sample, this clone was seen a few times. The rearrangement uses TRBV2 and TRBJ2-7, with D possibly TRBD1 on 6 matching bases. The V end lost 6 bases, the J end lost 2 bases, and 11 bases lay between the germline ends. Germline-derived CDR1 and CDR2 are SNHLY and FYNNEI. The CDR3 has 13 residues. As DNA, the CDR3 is TGTGCCAGCAGGGACAGTCTAACCTACGAGCAGTACTTC. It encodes CASRDSLTYEQYF.

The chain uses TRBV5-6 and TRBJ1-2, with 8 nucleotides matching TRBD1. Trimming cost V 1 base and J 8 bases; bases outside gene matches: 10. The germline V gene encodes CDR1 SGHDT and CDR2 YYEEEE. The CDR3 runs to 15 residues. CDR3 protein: CASSLRDGRGQGYTF. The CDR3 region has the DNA TGTGCCAGCAGCTTGAGGGATGGCAGGGGGCAAGGCTACACCTTC.

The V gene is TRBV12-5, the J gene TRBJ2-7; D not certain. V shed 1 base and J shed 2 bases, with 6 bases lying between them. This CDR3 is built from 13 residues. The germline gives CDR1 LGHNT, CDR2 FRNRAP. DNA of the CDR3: TGTGCTAGTGGTTTGGCCATTGCCTACGAGCAGTACTTC. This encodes CASGLAIAYEQYF.

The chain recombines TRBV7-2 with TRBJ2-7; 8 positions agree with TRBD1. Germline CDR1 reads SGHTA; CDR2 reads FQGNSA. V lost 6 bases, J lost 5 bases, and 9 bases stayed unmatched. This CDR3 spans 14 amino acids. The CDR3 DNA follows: TGTGCCAGCAGTTCCCGGGACAGGTCCAACGAGCAGTACTTC. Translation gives CASSSRDRSNEQYF.

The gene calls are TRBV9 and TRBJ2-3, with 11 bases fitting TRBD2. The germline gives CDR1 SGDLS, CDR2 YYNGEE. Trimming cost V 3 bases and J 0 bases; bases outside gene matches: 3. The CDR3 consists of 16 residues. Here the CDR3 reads CASSAGLAVSTDTQYF. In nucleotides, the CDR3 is TGTGCCAGCAGCGCGGGACTAGCGGTCAGCACAGATACGCAGTATTTT.

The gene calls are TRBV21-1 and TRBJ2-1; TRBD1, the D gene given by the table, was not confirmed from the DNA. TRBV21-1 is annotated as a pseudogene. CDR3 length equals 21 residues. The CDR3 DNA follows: TGTGCCAGCAGCAAAGCGGCCGTCATTTGGGTGCAGGCGATACTCTACAATGAGCAGTTCTTC. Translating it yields CASSKAAVIWVQAILYNEQFF.

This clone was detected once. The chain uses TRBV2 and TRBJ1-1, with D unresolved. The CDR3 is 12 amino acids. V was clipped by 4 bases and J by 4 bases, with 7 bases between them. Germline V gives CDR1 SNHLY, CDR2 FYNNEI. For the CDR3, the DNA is TGTGCCAGCAGTGTTCATACCACTGAAGCTTTCTTT. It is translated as CASSVHTTEAFF.

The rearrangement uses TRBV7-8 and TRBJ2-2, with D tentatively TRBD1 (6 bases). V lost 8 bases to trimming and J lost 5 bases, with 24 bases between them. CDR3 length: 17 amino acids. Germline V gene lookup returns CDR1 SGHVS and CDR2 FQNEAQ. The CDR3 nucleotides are TGTGCCAGCCTTCGTATGGGGGCGCAGGGATATACCGGGGAGCTGTTTTTT. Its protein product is CASLRMGAQGYTGELFF.

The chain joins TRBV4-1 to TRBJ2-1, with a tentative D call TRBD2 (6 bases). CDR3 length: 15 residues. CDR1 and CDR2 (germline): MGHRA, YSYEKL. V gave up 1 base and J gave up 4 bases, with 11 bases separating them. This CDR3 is CASSQGLVTYNEQFF. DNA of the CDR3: TGCGCCAGCAGCCAAGGACTAGTAACTTACAATGAGCAGTTCTTC.

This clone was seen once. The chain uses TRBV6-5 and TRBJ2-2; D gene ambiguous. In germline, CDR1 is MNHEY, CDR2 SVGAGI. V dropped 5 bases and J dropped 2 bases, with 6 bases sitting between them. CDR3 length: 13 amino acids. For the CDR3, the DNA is TGTGCCAGCAGTGCACTAAACACCGGGGAGCTGTTTTTT. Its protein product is CASSALNTGELFF.